The entry that follows covers one T cell receptor beta chain sequence. This clone was seen only once. This receptor's antigen is unknown. No per-base quality is available; no much larger clone lies one base away. Enrolling through a virtual design, the prospective study's participants ranged in age from roughly 18 to 95 years and lived across more than 20 United States geographic areas. In the prospective study, participants were assigned to cohorts based on the clinical history participants reported in a screening survey and a study questionnaire. Exposed participants had been in contact with someone with a PCR-confirmed or clinician-diagnosed COVID-19 case within 2 weeks of study entry. In the prospective study, whole blood, serum and a nasopharyngeal or oropharyngeal swab were collected from each participant by mobile phlebotomists. Prospective study participants could optionally give additional blood draws and questionnaires over an approximately two-month period. Before DNA extraction, prospective study blood samples were shipped either frozen or at room temperature.

Spanning cysteine to phenylalanine, the CDR3 consists of 16 amino acids. Only CDR3 DNA is held: 48 bases, read in frame from base 1. V and J lose 1 base and 5 bases, and a span of 17 bases separates them. Via the germline V gene (reference sequence), CDR1 is LNHDA and CDR2 SQIVND. The data were obtained in a study of blood T cell repertoires in COVID-19 (dated by TCRdb to between 2020 and 2021). Context from the whole study: Collaborator samples came from the United States, Italy and Spain and covered acute and convalescent phases of COVID-19. The dataset comprised deeply sampled blood TCRbeta repertoires from subjects exposed to, actively infected with, or recovered from COVID-19. The repertoires were released in a freely available public database meant as a resource for research on the immune response to SARS-CoV-2. HLA class I and class II types, where available, came from metadata supplied by the sample provider rather than from assay-based typing. Samples came from the ongoing ImmuneRACE study (first 160 participants) plus 1,254 subjects from 6 global collaborators. The material from the prospective study consisted of cDNA or gDNA derived from T cells, B-cell-depleted T cells, or PBMCs. The sample metadata nearly always contained a de-identified subject ID, COVID-19 status, age in years and sex.

The immunoSEQ Assay, a bias-controlled multiplex PCR, was used to amplify TCRbeta CDR3 regions from genomic DNA. For the original study's pipeline: Within the assay, amplification of reference gene primers was used to estimate how many nucleated cells each sample contained. To quantify the absolute abundance of each unique TCRbeta CDR3 rearrangement, sequence reads were collapsed and filtered. For each sample, productive Simpson clonality was calculated as the square root of Simpson's diversity index across productive rearrangements. TCRdb limited this immuneACCESS table to in-frame rearrangements with V and J called. A share of clones is missing; checked studies link under half to unresolved V genes, and the rest is unexplained. V and J calls and clone size are given by that table; D and trimming were obtained from the DNA. The sample table shows 280,000 or so clones, and 89% are seen once. The leading ten clones occupy less than 3.5% of the sample.

General findings and caveats noted by the study authors: How much clinical and demographic metadata was included differed by source and by participant, and the metadata was provided uncurated.

The chain uses TRBV19 and TRBJ1-2; a tentative D call is TRBD1 (6 bases match). The TCR comes from a woman in her forties or fifties who had been exposed to COVID-19. The material sequenced was PBMCs or T cells enriched from blood (not recorded which). CDR3 sequence: CASSIAAQGVGYGYTF. The DNA is TGTGCCAGTAGTATAGCCGCACAGGGCGTGGGGTATGGCTACACCTTC. The CDR3 plus the reference TRBV19 and TRBJ1-2 genes for the other parts give the full variable domain: DGGITQSPKYLFRKEGQNVTLSCEQNLNHDAMYWYRQDPGQGLRLIYYSQIVNDFQKGDIAEGYSVSREKKESFPLTVTSAQKNPTAFYLCASSIAAQGVGYGYTFGSGTRLTVV.